These 5 T cell receptor beta chains share one sample of origin, sequenced in a study of T-cell reconstitution after alpha-beta-depleted transplantation in children. The library targeted TCRbeta and was prepared with unique molecular identifiers. MiXCR, applied by TCRdb to the PCR reads, yields one record per CDR3 protein. The data contain 350,000 to 450,000 distinct CDR3 sequences, 13% of them seen just once; the ten biggest clones take up around 4.1%. Sequences were derived from PBMCs, sampled from the stem cell graft. The receptors were sampled from a human donor who donated a stem cell graft to a child with Fanconi anemia.

In its sample, this clonotype was seen a few times. The chain uses TRBV12-3 or TRBV12-4 and TRBJ2-2; no clear D gene. With 0 bases removed from V and 1 base from J, the gap between germline ends came to 12 bases. The CDR3 runs to 17 residues. The CDR3 nucleotides read TGTGCCAGCAGTTTAGCGTTCTGGGTTGGGAACACCGGGGAGCTGTTTTTT. Its protein is CASSLAFWVGNTGELFF.

The chain employs TRBV6-1 and TRBJ1-5; 10 bases agree with TRBD1. Germline CDR1 MNHNS, CDR2 SASEGT. The CDR3 covers 15 residues. Unmatched junction bases numbered 6, after V lost 5 bases and J lost 5 bases. CDR3 residues: CASSTRDRGDQPQHF. Written as DNA, the CDR3 is TGTGCCAGCAGTACCCGGGACAGGGGAGATCAGCCCCAGCATTTT.

The chain carries TRBV9 and TRBJ2-2; D unclear. The germline V gene encodes CDR1 SGDLS and CDR2 YYNGEE. The CDR3 is 15 residues long. V lost 4 bases and J 0 bases, leaving 10 bases between the germline ends. In nucleotides, the CDR3 is TGTGCCAGCAGCCCAGAAAACGCGAACACCGGGGAGCTGTTTTTT. Protein sequence: CASSPENANTGELFF.

The chain joins TRBV10-3 to TRBJ1-2; D gene ambiguous. Trimming removed 1 base from V and 6 bases from J, with 21 bases in between. Germline values: CDR1 ENHRY, CDR2 SYGVKD. The CDR3 loop spans 17 amino acids. CDR3 sequence (DNA): TGTGCCATCAGTGAGTTAGAGGTAACGAGCGTAAGGGATGGCTACACCTTC. It is translated as CAISELEVTSVRDGYTF.

The chain links TRBV7-2 to TRBJ2-7; perhaps TRBD1 as D (5 bases). Trimming removed 2 bases from V and 0 bases from J, with 11 bases in between. The CDR3 consists of 15 residues. Per germline, CDR1 SGHTA and CDR2 FQGNSA. CDR3 loop: CASSLMTDLSYEQYF. CDR3 DNA: TGTGCCAGCAGCTTAATGACAGACCTCTCCTACGAGCAGTACTTC.